This T cell receptor (beta chain) was sequenced in a study of response to subunit inactivated influenza vaccine. TCRdb re-derived calls from the RT-PCR reads in MiXCR, one entry per CDR3 protein. Of about 520,000 distinct CDR3 sequences listed, roughly 25% are singletons. Whole-study findings and limits: T cells newly recruited by each seasonal influenza vaccination are few, the authors suggested.

The CDR3 runs to 14 residues. The germline V gene has CDR1 SGHRS and CDR2 YFSETQ. Trimming removed 4 bases from V and 1 base from J, with 11 bases in between. This clonotype has just a few counts. The antigen remains unidentified. Source: CD4+ T cells sorted from PBMCs, taken about 5 days after vaccination. The chain is built from TRBV5-1 and TRBJ2-5, with a tentative D call TRBD2 (6 bases). The TCR sequence derives from a man over 45 who received an inactivated influenza vaccine. The CDR3, as DNA: TGCGCCAGCAGCCGGGGGAGTCTCCAAGAGACCCAGTACTTC. Its protein is CASSRGSLQETQYF.